A single sample is the source of the 17 T cell receptor beta chains below, sequenced in a study of OX40 agonist ivuxolimab in advanced cancers. Measured with immunoSEQ multiplex PCR; TCRdb has only the in-frame clones, and not every one. The sample has 50,000 to 65,000 clones; over 75% are singletons. The input for sequencing was CD4+ or CD8+ T cells sorted from blood, taken in a trial of the OX40 agonist ivuxolimab. The receptors shown here come from an adult with an advanced solid tumor such as melanoma, head and neck, liver or kidney cancer.

This chain links TRBV11-2 with TRBJ1-1; D uncertain. The germline V and J ends were trimmed by 5 bases and 14 bases, with 18 bases remaining between them. The CDR3 is 12 amino acids. Per germline, CDR1 SGHAT and CDR2 FQNNGV. The CDR3 DNA reads as TGTGCCAGCAGCCCCCTTGGTACGGACGGATTCTTT. It yields the protein CASSPLGTDGFF.

This clone was counted a single time. The genes are TRBV13 and TRBJ2-5; 7 bases align to TRBD1. This CDR3 spans 16 amino acids. Germline V gene data show CDR1 as PRHDT and CDR2 as FYEKMQ (reference sequence). Trimming removed 2 bases from V and 5 bases from J; junction bases left unmatched: 11. Here the CDR3 DNA reads TGTGCCAGCAGCTTATCCGGGACAGCCGATGGGGAGACCCAGTACTTC. It translates to CASSLSGTADGETQYF.

The chain recombines TRBV28 with TRBJ2-5, with D possibly matching TRBD2 (5 bases). V was pared by 1 base and J by 5 bases, with 11 bases between. The length of the CDR3 is 14 residues. The V gene's germline CDR1 is MDHEN and CDR2 SYDVKM. CDR3 sequence: CASSLFSGVETQYF. CDR3 DNA: TGTGCCAGCAGTTTATTTTCCGGGGTGGAGACCCAGTACTTC.

This clone was observed a handful of times. The chain recombines TRBV7-9 with TRBJ1-5; TRBD1 agrees at 7 bases. With 5 bases clipped from V and 1 base from J, the junction kept 2 bases outside the gene matches. The CDR3 covers 14 residues. Germline lookup yields CDR1 SEHNR and CDR2 FQNEAQ (reference sequence). The CDR3 nucleotides read TGTGCCAGCAGCGAGGGACAGAGCAATCAGCCCCAGCATTTT. As protein: CASSEGQSNQPQHF.

V gene TRBV7-3 combines with J gene TRBJ2-1; 7 bases line up with TRBD2. V lost 2 bases and J lost 8; bases outside the gene matches: 3. The CDR3 length is 13 residues. Per germline, CDR1 SGHTA and CDR2 FQGTGA. For the CDR3, the DNA is TGTGCCAGCAGCTTAGGGCGGGAGCATGAGCAGTTCTTC. It codes for CASSLGREHEQFF.

J is TRBJ2-1 and V is TRBV11-3, with D tentatively TRBD1 or TRBD2 (5 bases each). Trimming removed 2 bases at V and 5 bases at J, with 13 bases between. The CDR3 has 15 amino acids. Germline CDR1 and CDR2: SGHNT and YENEEA. The CDR3 spells CASSLQGEAHNEQFF. The CDR3 DNA is TGTGCCAGCAGCTTACAGGGAGAAGCTCACAATGAGCAGTTCTTC.

This clone was seen more than once but under ten times. This chain uses TRBV11-2 with TRBJ1-5; 8 bases line up with TRBD1. V was clipped by 4 bases and J by 1 base; unmatched bases: 3. This CDR3 has 15 amino acids. Looked up from germline, CDR1 is SGHAT and CDR2 is FQNNGV. The CDR3 DNA reads TGTGCCAGCAGCTACAGGACAGGGAGCAATCAGCCCCAGCATTTT. This encodes CASSYRTGSNQPQHF.

The rearrangement uses TRBV15 and TRBJ1-1; TRBD1 matches 7 bases. The CDR3 loop spans 15 amino acids. CDR1 is LNHNV and CDR2 is YYDKDF in the germline V gene (reference sequence). The V gene end was trimmed by 5 bases and the J gene end by 1 base; junction bases not matched to a gene: 7. CDR3 region: CATSFDRAGNTEAFF. Here the CDR3 DNA reads TGTGCCACCAGCTTCGACAGGGCGGGGAACACTGAAGCTTTCTTT.

The sample holds one count of this clone. The rearrangement uses TRBV6-1 and TRBJ2-7; 9 positions agree with TRBD1. Germline assignment: CDR1 MNHNS and CDR2 SASEGT. The CDR3 consists of 13 residues. The V gene end was trimmed by 6 bases and the J gene end by 4 bases; junction bases not matched to a gene: 4. CDR3 sequence (DNA): TGTGCCAGCAGGGACGGGACAGGGTACGAGCAGTACTTC. Translating it yields CASRDGTGYEQYF.

The gene calls are TRBV4-3 and TRBJ2-7, with TRBD2 identical over 9 bases. The CDR3 is 16 amino acids. Per germline, CDR1 LGHNA and CDR2 YSLEER. The V segment lost 1 base and the J segment 2 bases; nucleotides outside the gene matches: 6. The CDR3 loop reads CASSQAFGTSTYEQYF. CDR3 bases: TGCGCCAGCAGCCAAGCCTTCGGGACTAGCACCTACGAGCAGTACTTC.

Relative to its sample, this clone is medium-sized. This chain connects TRBV4-1 to TRBJ1-3; possible D gene TRBD1, 6 bases. V was pared by 5 bases and J by 4 bases, with 15 bases between. The germline CDR1 and CDR2 sequences are MGHRA and YSYEKL. The CDR3 totals 15 residues. CDR3 sequence: CASSVTRGAGNTIYF. Here the CDR3 DNA reads TGCGCCAGCAGCGTAACTCGGGGGGCCGGAAACACCATATATTTT.

J is TRBJ2-5 and V is TRBV9, with D tentatively TRBD2 (5 bases). The germline V and J ends were trimmed by 4 bases and 2 bases, with 15 bases remaining between them. Germline loops: CDR1 SGDLS, CDR2 YYNGEE. The CDR3 consists of 15 residues. The CDR3 bases are TGTGCCAGCAGCCCAGTACTGAGGGAACAAGAGACCCAGTACTTC. It codes for CASSPVLREQETQYF.

The chain links TRBV19 to TRBJ2-1; D gene uncertain. The V gene's germline CDR1 is LNHDA and CDR2 SQIVND (reference sequence). The CDR3 sequence is 14 residues long. Trimming removed 3 bases at V and 4 bases at J, with 10 bases between. CDR3 loop: CASSIFLEYNEQFF. The CDR3 DNA reads TGTGCCAGTAGTATCTTTCTAGAATACAATGAGCAGTTCTTC.

The chain employs TRBV21-1 and TRBJ2-1; the table names TRBD1, a call not compared with the DNA. TRBV21-1 has pseudogene status. The CDR3 length is 13 residues. The CDR3 bases are TGTGCCAGCAGCAAAAAGGTCAGGGGGCCGGAGTTCTTC. It encodes CASSKKVRGPEFF.

The chain is built from TRBV6-5 and TRBJ2-7; D call uncertain. CDR3 size: 12 residues. V was clipped by 8 bases and J by 0 bases, with 8 bases between them. CDR1 is MNHEY, CDR2 SVGAGI, per germline. CDR3 protein: CASYQNSYEQYF. CDR3 bases: TGTGCCAGCTACCAAAACTCCTACGAGCAGTACTTC.

The gene calls are TRBV14 and TRBJ2-1; the D call may be TRBD1 or TRBD2 (6 bases each). The CDR3 has 15 amino acids. Trimming cost V 5 bases and J 0 bases, with 11 bases left between them. Germline loops: CDR1 SGHDN, CDR2 FVKESK. The CDR3 DNA follows: TGTGCCAGCAGCAGGGGGGCCAACTCCTACAATGAGCAGTTCTTC. Translated: CASSRGANSYNEQFF.

The V and J genes are TRBV6-5 and TRBJ2-7; possible D gene TRBD1, 5 bases. Germline V gene data show CDR1 as MNHEY and CDR2 as SVGAGI. The CDR3 has 13 amino acids. The germline V and J ends were trimmed by 2 bases and 2 bases, with 7 bases remaining between them. CDR3 DNA sequence: TGTGCCAGCAGTTACGACAGAACCTACGAGCAGTACTTC. Residues: CASSYDRTYEQYF.